This is a list of T cell receptor beta chains from one sample in a study of blood T cell repertoires in COVID-19. The assay was immunoSEQ multiplex PCR, and TCRdb's table has in-frame clones only and misses some. This table holds about 140,000 clones, around four fifths found once. Sequences were obtained from PBMCs or T cells enriched from blood (not recorded which). These receptor sequences come from a man in his 70s who had been exposed to COVID-19. Each CDR3 is given with its conserved first and last residue. A D gene is named only where the DNA matches it firmly. Only part of the rows carry a size: once, few, many, or a class if the clone is expanded.

TRBV25-1	once	TRBD1	TRBJ1-1	CASQTGLTSEAFF	TGTGCCAGCCAGACAGGGCTAACTTCTGAAGCTTTCTTT
TRBV19	-	-	TRBJ1-6	CASSISGQYNSPLHF	TGTGCCAGTAGTATCTCCGGACAGTATAATTCACCCCTCCACTTT
TRBV18	-	TRBD2	TRBJ2-2	CASSQGLAGNTGELFF	TGTGCCAGCTCACAGGGACTAGCGGGAAACACCGGGGAGCTGTTTTTT
TRBV30	-	-	TRBJ2-7	CALLRYPYEQYF	TGTGCCTTGTTACGGTACCCCTACGAGCAGTACTTC
TRBV6-5	-	-	TRBJ1-2	CASSQGRNYGYTF	TGTGCCAGCAGTCAGGGAAGGAACTATGGCTACACCTTC
TRBV11-2	-	TRBD1	TRBJ2-7	CASSGSDRVKPYEQYF	TGTGCCAGCAGCGGATCGGACAGGGTAAAACCTTACGAGCAGTACTTC
TRBV2	once	-	TRBJ1-6	CATRERGGNSPLHF	TGTGCCACCCGGGAGAGAGGCGGTAATTCACCCCTCCACTTT
TRBV6-5	-	-	TRBJ2-7	CASSYRGNEQYF	TGTGCCAGCAGTTATCGGGGGAACGAGCAGTACTTC
TRBV6-1	-	TRBD1	TRBJ1-3	CASSGRQGSSGNTIYF	TGTGCCAGCAGTGGCCGACAGGGAAGCTCTGGAAACACCATATATTTT
TRBV27	-	-	TRBJ2-7	CASSPTITSNEQYF	TGTGCCAGCAGTCCGACAATTACTAGCAACGAGCAGTACTTC
TRBV7-2	-	TRBD1	TRBJ2-6	CASSPTGGFSGANVLTF	TGTGCCAGCAGCCCGACAGGGGGGTTTTCTGGGGCCAACGTCCTGACTTTC
TRBV28	-	TRBD1	TRBJ2-7	CASWTGDRTEAQYF	TGTGCCAGCTGGACCGGGGACAGGACGGAGGCGCAGTACTTC
TRBV7-2	-	-	TRBJ1-5	CASSLGQPNQPQHF	TGTGCCAGCAGCTTGGGACAACCCAATCAGCCCCAGCATTTT
TRBV2	-	-	TRBJ1-2	CASSESGRLDYGYTF	TGTGCCAGCAGTGAATCAGGCAGGTTGGACTATGGCTACACCTTC
TRBV4-2	-	-	TRBJ1-2	CASSRNAGASNYGYTF	TGTGCCAGCAGCCGAAACGCAGGGGCTTCTAACTATGGCTACACCTTC
TRBV2	-	-	TRBJ2-2	CASIPDGGSVAGELFF	TGTGCCAGCATCCCAGACGGGGGATCCGTAGCCGGGGAGCTGTTTTTT